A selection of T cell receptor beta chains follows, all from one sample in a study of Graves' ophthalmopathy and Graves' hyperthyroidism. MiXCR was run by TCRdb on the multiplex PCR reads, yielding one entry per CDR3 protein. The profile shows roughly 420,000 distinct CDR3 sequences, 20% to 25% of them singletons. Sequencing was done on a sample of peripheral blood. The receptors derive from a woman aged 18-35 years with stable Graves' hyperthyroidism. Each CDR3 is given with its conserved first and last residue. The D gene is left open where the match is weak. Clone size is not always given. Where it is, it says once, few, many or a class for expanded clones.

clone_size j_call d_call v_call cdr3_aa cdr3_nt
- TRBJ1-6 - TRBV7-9 CASSLGGQPYSPLHF TGTGCCAGCAGCTTAGGAGGACAGCCCTATTCACCCCTCCACTTT
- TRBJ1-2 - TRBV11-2 CASSLGGGDGYTF TGTGCCAGCAGCTTAGGAGGAGGGGATGGCTACACCTTC
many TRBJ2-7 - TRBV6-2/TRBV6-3 CASSTSTGGYEQYF TGTGCCAGCAGTACCTCGACAGGAGGCTACGAGCAGTACTTC
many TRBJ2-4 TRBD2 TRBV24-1 CATSEVKTSGRVLAKNIQYF TGTGCCACCAGTGAGGTTAAGACTAGCGGGAGGGTACTAGCCAAAAACATTCAGTACTTC
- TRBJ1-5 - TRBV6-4 CASEVRGIEQPQHF TGTGCCAGTGAAGTCAGGGGAATTGAGCAGCCCCAGCATTTT
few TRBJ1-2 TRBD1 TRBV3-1 CASSQTGERGYTF TGTGCCAGCAGCCAAACAGGGGAAAGAGGCTACACCTTC
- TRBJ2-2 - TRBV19 CASSIDIGNANTGELFF TGTGCCAGTAGTATAGATATCGGCAACGCGAACACCGGGGAGCTGTTTTTT
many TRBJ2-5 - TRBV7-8 CASSPQAYQETQYF TGTGCCAGCAGCCCCCAGGCCTACCAAGAGACCCAGTACTTC
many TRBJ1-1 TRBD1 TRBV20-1 CSADTGGAEAFF TGCAGTGCTGATACAGGGGGGGCTGAAGCTTTCTTT
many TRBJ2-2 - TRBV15 CATSRAQPSTGELFF TGTGCCACCAGCAGAGCACAGCCTTCCACCGGGGAGCTGTTTTTT
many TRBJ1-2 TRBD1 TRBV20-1 CSAVGTGGSYGYTF TGCAGTGCCGTCGGGACAGGGGGAAGCTATGGCTACACCTTC
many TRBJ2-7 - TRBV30 CAWIRDSYEQYF TGTGCCTGGATACGAGACTCCTACGAGCAGTACTTC
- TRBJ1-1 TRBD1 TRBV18 CASSGQGADEAFF TGTGCCAGCAGCGGACAGGGGGCGGATGAAGCTTTCTTT
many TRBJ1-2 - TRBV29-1 CSVDYGISTF TGCAGCGTTGATTACGGGATCAGCACCTTC
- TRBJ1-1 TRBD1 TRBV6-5 CASRYQGVTEAFF TGTGCCAGCAGATATCAGGGGGTAACTGAAGCTTTCTTT
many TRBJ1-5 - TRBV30 CAWSVGLIAQPQHF TGTGCCTGGAGTGTTGGGCTGATAGCTCAGCCCCAGCATTTT
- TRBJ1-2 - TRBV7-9 CASTSPQKIYGYTF TGTGCCAGCACCTCACCCCAGAAAATCTATGGCTACACCTTC
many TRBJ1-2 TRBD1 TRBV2 CASSEQGEGYTF TGTGCCAGCAGTGAACAGGGGGAGGGCTACACCTTC
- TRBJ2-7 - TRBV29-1 CSVERTGPLYEQYF TGCAGCGTTGAGAGGACGGGACCCCTCTACGAGCAGTACTTC
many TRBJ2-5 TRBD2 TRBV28 CASSLEGRVQGTQYF TGTGCCAGCAGTCTCGAGGGGAGGGTACAAGGGACCCAGTACTTC
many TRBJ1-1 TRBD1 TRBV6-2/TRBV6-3 CASSYPLGQGADPDTEAFF TGTGCCAGCAGTTACCCCCTGGGACAGGGGGCCGACCCAGACACTGAAGCTTTCTTT
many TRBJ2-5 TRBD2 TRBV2 CASNDGGGETQYF TGTGCCAGCAATGACGGGGGGGGAGAGACCCAGTACTTC
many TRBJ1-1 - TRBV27 CASSLSGTLATEAFF TGTGCCAGCAGTTTATCCGGGACTCTCGCCACTGAAGCTTTCTTT
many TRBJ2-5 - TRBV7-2 CASRLGRAVETQYF TGTGCCAGCAGGTTGGGACGAGCGGTAGAGACCCAGTACTTC
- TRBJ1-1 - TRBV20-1 CSAGWRRGKFRNTESVF TGCAGTGCTGGGTGGCGTAGGGGAAAATTCCGGAACACTGAATCTGTCTTT
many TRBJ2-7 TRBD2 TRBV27 CASRRNWGGGISYEQYF TGTGCCAGCAGGAGGAATTGGGGCGGGGGTATATCCTACGAGCAGTACTTC
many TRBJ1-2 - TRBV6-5 CASSYAGRNYGYTF TGTGCCAGCAGTTACGCAGGAAGGAACTATGGCTACACCTTC
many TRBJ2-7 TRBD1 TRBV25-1 CASSDSGTAPDEQYF TGTGCCAGCAGTGATTCCGGGACAGCGCCGGACGAGCAGTACTTC
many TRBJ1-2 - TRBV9 CASSAVEWGNYGYTF TGTGCCAGCAGCGCAGTAGAGTGGGGGAACTATGGCTACACCTTC
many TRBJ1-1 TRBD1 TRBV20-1 CSALDLDRGLSAFF TGCAGTGCTCTCGACCTTGACAGGGGGCTTTCGGCTTTCTTT
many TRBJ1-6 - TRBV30 CAWSQGTNSPLHF TGTGCCTGGAGTCAAGGGACCAATTCACCCCTCCACTTT
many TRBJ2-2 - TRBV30 CGGAGRSGELFF TGTGGCGGGGCGGGCCGGTCCGGGGAGCTGTTTTTT
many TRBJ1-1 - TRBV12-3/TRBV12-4 CASSPSAGYEAFF TGTGCCAGCAGCCCAAGTGCGGGTTACGAAGCTTTCTTT
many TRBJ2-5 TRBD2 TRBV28 CASSFRGLAGVTQETQYF TGTGCCAGCAGTTTCAGGGGACTAGCGGGAGTGACCCAAGAGACCCAGTACTTC
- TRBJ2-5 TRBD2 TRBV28 CASSRGLAGDETQYF TGTGCCAGCAGCCGAGGACTAGCGGGAGACGAGACCCAGTACTTC
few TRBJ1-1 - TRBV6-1 CASSDSALGNTEAFF TGTGCCAGCAGTGATTCGGCTCTTGGGAACACTGAAGCTTTCTTT